Below are 6 T cell receptor beta chains sequenced from a single sample in a study of breast tumors, draining lymph nodes, adjacent tissues. TCRdb processed the multiplex PCR reads anew with MiXCR; each CDR3 protein has one entry. The sample carries approximately 210,000 distinct CDR3 sequences, roughly 32% recorded once. Axillary draining lymph nodes of breast cancer patients supplied the node samples. Material for sequencing was axillary lymph node tissue. Receptor source: a female donor with breast cancer. Some clones in this sample may be carry-over from other donors' samples.

This chain links TRBV6-2 or TRBV6-3 with TRBJ2-1; TRBD2 matches at 11 bases. The CDR3 spans 15 residues. Germline CDR1 MNHEY, CDR2 SVGEGT. The V segment lost 7 bases and the J segment 3 bases; nucleotides outside the gene matches: 5. This CDR3 reads CASNPSGRHYNEQFF. CDR3 nucleotide sequence: TGTGCCAGCAACCCTAGCGGGAGGCACTACAATGAGCAGTTCTTC.

This clonotype was detected once. The junction departs from the called germline gene at one end, perhaps through a read error. The chain employs TRBV20-1 and TRBJ2-1, with D tentatively TRBD1 or TRBD2 (5 bases each). The V gene's germline CDR1 is DFQATT and CDR2 SNEGSKA (reference sequence). The CDR3 is 18 amino acids. The CDR3 DNA reads TGCGGTGCTAGCTTCCAGTCAGGGTTGGCCAGGGCCTACAATGAGCAGTTCTTC. This translates into CGASFQSGLARAYNEQFF.

This chain connects TRBV15 to TRBJ1-2, with TRBD1 matching 8 bases. CDR1 is LNHNV and CDR2 is YYDKDF in the germline V gene (reference sequence). The CDR3 totals 15 residues. With 7 bases clipped from V and 0 bases from J, the junction kept 7 bases outside the gene matches. This CDR3 is CATTPGQGSNYGYTF. CDR3 coding DNA: TGTGCCACCACCCCTGGACAGGGCTCTAACTATGGCTACACCTTC.

The chain is built from TRBV18 and TRBJ1-1; weak D call: TRBD1 (6 bases). Germline lookup yields CDR1 KGHSH and CDR2 LQKENI. V was clipped by 4 bases and J by 6 bases, with 18 bases between them. The CDR3 extends over 15 amino acids. CDR3 region: CASSQTGARWAEAFF. DNA of the CDR3: TGTGCCAGCTCACAGACGGGGGCGAGATGGGCTGAAGCTTTCTTT.

This clonotype has just a few counts. Its ends do not fully match the called genes, so a read error is possible. This chain connects TRBV29-1 to TRBJ1-1, with D tentatively TRBD1 (5 bases). Germline loops: CDR1 SQVTM, CDR2 ANQGSEA. The CDR3 is made up of 13 amino acids. The CDR3 loop reads CSVEGFRVTEAFF. The CDR3 DNA sequence: TGCAGCGTAGAAGGTTTCAGGGTCACTGAAGCTTTCTTT.

This clonotype was counted ten times or more. The chain is built from TRBV7-9 and TRBJ2-2; D remains ambiguous. CDR1 SEHNR and CDR2 FQNEAQ come from the germline V gene (reference sequence). The CDR3 has 13 residues. V lost 6 bases and J 0 bases, leaving 5 bases between the germline ends. The CDR3 reads CASRHANTGELFF. The CDR3 DNA sequence: TGTGCCAGCAGGCACGCGAACACCGGGGAGCTGTTTTTT. The whole variable domain, remainder taken from reference TRBV7-9 and TRBJ2-2, is DTGVSQNPRHKITKRGQNVTFRCDPISEHNRLYWYRQTLGQGPEFLTYFQNEAQLEKSRLLSDRFSAERPKGSFSTLEIQRTEQGDSAMYLCASRHANTGELFFGEGSRLTVL.